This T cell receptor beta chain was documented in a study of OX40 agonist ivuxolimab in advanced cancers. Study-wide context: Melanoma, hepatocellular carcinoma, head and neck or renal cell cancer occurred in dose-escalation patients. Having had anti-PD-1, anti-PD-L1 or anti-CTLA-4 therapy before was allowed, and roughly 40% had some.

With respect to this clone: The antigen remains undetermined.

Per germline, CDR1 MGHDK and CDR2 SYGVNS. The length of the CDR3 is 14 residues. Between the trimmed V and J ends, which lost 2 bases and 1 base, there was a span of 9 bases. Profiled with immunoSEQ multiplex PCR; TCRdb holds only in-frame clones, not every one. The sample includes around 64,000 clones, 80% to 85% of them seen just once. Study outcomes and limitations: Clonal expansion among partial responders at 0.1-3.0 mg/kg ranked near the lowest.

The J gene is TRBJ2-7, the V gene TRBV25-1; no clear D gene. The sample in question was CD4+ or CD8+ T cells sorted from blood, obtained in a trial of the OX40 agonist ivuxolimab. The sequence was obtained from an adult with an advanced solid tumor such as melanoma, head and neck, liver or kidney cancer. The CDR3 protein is CASSEVGNSYEQYF. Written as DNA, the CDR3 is TGTGCCAGCAGTGAAGTTGGAAATTCCTACGAGCAGTACTTC.